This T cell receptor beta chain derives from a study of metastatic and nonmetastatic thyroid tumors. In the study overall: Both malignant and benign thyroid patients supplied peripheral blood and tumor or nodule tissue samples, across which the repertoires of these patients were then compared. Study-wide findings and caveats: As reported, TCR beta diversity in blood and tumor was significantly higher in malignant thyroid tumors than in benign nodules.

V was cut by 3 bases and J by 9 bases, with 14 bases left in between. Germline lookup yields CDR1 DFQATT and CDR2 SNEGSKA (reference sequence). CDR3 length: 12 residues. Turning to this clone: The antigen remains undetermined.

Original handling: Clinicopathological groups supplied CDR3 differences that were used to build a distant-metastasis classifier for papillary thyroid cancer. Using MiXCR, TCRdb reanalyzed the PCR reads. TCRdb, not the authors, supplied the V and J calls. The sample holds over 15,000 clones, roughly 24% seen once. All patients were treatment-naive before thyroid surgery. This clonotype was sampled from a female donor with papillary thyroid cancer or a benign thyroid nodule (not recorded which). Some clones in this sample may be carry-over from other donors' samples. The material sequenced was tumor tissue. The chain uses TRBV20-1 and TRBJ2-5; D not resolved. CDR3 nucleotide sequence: TGCAGTGCTAGGCAAGACACGGTGGCCCAGTACTTC. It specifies CSARQDTVAQYF.